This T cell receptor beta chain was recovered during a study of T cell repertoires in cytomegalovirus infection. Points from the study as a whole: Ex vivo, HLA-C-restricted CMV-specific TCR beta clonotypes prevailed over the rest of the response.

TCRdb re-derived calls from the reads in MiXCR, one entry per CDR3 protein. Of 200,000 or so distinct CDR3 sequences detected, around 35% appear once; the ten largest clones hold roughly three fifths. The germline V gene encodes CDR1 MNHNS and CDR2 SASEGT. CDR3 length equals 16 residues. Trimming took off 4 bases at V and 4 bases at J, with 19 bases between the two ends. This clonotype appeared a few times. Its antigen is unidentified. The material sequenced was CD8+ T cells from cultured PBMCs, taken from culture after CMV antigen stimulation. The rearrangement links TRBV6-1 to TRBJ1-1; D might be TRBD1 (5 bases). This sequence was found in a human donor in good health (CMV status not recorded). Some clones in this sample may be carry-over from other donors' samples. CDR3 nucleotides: TGTGCCAGCAGTGCGGACACCCGAATATGGGGCACTGAAGCTTTCTTT. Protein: CASSADTRIWGTEAFF.